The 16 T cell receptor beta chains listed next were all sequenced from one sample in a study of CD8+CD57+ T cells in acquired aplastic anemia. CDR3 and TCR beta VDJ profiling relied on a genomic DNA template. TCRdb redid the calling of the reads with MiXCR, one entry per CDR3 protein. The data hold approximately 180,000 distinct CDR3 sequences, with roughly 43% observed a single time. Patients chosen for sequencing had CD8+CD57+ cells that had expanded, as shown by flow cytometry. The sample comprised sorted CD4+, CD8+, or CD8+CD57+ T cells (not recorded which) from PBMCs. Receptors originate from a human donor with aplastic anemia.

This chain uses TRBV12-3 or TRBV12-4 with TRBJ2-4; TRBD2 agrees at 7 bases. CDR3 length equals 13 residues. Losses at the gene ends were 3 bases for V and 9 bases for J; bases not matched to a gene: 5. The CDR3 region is CASSFGGKGIQYF. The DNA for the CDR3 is TGTGCCAGCAGTTTCGGGGGGAAGGGCATTCAGTACTTC.

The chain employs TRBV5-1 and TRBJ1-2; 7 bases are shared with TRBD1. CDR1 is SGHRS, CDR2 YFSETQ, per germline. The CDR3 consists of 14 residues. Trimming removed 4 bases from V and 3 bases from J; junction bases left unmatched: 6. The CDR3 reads CASSEGTGDYGYTF. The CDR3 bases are TGCGCCAGCAGCGAGGGCACAGGGGACTATGGCTACACCTTC.

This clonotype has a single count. CDR3 loop: CASSEPQGYVQETQYF. The CDR3 DNA reads TGTGCCAGCAGTGAACCGCAGGGTTACGTCCAAGAGACCCAGTACTTC. The rearrangement links TRBV25-1 to TRBJ2-5; possibly TRBD1 for D (5 bases). The germline V gene has CDR1 MGHDK and CDR2 SYGVNS. CDR3 length: 16 residues. V was clipped by 2 bases and J by 1 base, with 14 bases between them.

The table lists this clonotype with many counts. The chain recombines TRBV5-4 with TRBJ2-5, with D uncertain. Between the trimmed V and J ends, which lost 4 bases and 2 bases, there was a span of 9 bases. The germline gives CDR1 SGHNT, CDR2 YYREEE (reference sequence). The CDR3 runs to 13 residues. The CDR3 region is CASSHVSQETQYF. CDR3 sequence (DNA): TGTGCCAGCAGCCATGTATCGCAAGAGACCCAGTACTTC.

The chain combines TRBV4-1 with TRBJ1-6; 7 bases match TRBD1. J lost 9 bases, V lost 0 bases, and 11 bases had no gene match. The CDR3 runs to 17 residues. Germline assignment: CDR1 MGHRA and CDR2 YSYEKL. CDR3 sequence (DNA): TGCGCCAGCAGCCAAGAAGGGGGGACAGAAGAGATTTCACCCCTCCACTTT. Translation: CASSQEGGTEEISPLHF.

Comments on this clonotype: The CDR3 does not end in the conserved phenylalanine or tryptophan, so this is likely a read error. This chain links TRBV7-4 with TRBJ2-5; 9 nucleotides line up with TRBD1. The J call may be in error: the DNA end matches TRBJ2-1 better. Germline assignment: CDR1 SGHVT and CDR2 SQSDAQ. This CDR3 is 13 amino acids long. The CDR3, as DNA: TGTGCCAGCAGCGGGACAGGGTCCAATGAGCAGTTCTCC. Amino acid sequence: CASSGTGSNEQFS.

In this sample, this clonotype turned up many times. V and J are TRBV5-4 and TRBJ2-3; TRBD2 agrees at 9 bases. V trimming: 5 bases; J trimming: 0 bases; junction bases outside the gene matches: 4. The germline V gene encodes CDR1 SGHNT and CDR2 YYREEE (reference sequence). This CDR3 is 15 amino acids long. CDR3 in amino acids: CASSSTSGSTDTQYF. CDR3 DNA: TGTGCCAGCAGTTCGACTAGCGGAAGCACAGATACGCAGTATTTT. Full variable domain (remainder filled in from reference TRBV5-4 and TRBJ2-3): ETGVTQSPTHLIKTRGQQVTLRCSSQSGHNTVSWYQQALGQGPQFIFQYYREEENGRGNFPPRFSGLQFPNYSSELNVNALELDDSALYLCASSSTSGSTDTQYFGPGTRLTVL.

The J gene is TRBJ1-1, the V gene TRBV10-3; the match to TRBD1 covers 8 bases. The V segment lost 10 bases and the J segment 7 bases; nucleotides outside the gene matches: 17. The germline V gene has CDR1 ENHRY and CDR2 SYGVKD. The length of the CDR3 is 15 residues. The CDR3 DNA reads TGTGCCACCTTTGGGGGACAGGTTGTAACGAGTGAAGCTTTCTTT. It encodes CATFGGQVVTSEAFF.

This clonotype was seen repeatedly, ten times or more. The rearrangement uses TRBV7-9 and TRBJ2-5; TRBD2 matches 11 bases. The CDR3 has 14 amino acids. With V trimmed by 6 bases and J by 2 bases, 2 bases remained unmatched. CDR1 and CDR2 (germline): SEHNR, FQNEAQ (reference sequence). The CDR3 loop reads CASSPSGGQETQYF. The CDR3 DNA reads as TGTGCCAGCAGTCCTAGCGGGGGGCAAGAGACCCAGTACTTC. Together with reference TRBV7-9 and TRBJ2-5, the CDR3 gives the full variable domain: DTGVSQNPRHKITKRGQNVTFRCDPISEHNRLYWYRQTLGQGPEFLTYFQNEAQLEKSRLLSDRFSAERPKGSFSTLEIQRTEQGDSAMYLCASSPSGGQETQYFGPGTRLLVL.

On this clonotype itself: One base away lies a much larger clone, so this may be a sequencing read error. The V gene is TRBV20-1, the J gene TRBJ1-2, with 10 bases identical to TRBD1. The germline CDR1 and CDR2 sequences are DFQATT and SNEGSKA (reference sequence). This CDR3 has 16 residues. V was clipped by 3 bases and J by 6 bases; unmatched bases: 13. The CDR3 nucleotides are TGCAGTGCTAGCCCCCGGGACAGGGGTATAGGCCATGGCTACACCTTC. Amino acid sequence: CSASPRDRGIGHGYTF.

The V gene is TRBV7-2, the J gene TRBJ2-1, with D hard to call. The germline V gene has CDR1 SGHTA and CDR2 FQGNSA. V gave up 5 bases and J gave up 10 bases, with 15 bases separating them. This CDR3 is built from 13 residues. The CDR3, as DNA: TGTGCCAGCAGCAACCCCCAATTTGAAGAGCAGTTCTTC. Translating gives CASSNPQFEEQFF.

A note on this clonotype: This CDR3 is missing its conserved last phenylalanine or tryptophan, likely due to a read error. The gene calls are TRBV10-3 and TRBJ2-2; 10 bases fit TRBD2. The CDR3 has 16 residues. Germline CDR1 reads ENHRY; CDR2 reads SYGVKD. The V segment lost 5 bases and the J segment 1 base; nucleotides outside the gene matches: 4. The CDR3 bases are TGTGCCATCAGTCCTAAGCGGGGGGGGAACACCGGGGAGCTGTTTTCT. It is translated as CAISPKRGGNTGELFS.

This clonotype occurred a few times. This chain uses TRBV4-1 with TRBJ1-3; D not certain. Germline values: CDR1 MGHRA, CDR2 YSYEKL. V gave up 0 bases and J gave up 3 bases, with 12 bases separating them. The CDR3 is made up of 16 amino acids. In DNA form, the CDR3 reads TGCGCCAGCAGCCAAGATTGGTTCGGGGTTGGAAACACCATATATTTT. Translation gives CASSQDWFGVGNTIYF.

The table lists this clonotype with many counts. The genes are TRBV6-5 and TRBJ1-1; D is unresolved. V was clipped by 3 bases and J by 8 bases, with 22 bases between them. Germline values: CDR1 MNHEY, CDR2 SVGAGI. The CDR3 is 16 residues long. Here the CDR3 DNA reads TGTGCCAGCAGTTATAGCCTCGAAACCAGAAGGGCCGAAGCTTTCTTT. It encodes CASSYSLETRRAEAFF.

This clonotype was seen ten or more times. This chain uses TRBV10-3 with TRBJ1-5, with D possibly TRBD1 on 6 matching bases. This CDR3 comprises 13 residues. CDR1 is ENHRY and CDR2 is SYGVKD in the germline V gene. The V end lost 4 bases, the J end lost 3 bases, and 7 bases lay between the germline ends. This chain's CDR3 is CAISGTANQPQHF. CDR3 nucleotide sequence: TGTGCCATCAGTGGGACAGCCAATCAGCCCCAGCATTTT.

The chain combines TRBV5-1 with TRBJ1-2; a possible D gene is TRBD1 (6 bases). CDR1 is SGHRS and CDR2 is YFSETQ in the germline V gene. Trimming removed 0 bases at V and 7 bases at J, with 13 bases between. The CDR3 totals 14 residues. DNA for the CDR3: TGCGCCAGCAGCTTGGTACAGGGCGTAAGTGGCTACACCTTC. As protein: CASSLVQGVSGYTF.